This TCR beta chain was captured by sequencing in a study of identical twins. Study results and limitations: Surplus twin overlap in beta out-of-frame sequences was less pronounced. Cord blood beta clonotypes present at high abundance carried fewer insertions; no such pattern appeared in memory repertoires.

The V segment lost 2 bases and the J segment 2 bases; nucleotides outside the gene matches: 3. Germline lookup yields CDR1 SEHNR and CDR2 FQNEAQ (reference sequence). This CDR3 contains 15 residues. Points on this clonotype: No antigen is known for it.

Using its own MiXCR run on the 5' RACE reads, TCRdb lists one record per CDR3 protein. The table includes 250,000 to 300,000 distinct CDR3 sequences, nearly 9.5% detected once. These records were also assigned to another study, of yellow fever vaccine responses in identical twins.

Sequences were obtained from CD8+ T cells sorted from blood. The sequence was obtained from a woman aged 18-30 years in good health. V is TRBV7-9 and J is TRBJ2-3; 8 bases line up with TRBD1. This chain's CDR3 is CASSLLTGDTDTQYF. The CDR3, as DNA: TGTGCCAGCAGCTTATTGACAGGGGACACAGATACGCAGTATTTT.